A single sample gave rise to the 12 T cell receptor beta chains below, sequenced in a study of blood T cell repertoires in COVID-19. Data came from immunoSEQ multiplex PCR; TCRdb stores just in-frame clones and leaves some out. The data show about 66,000 clones, about 90% seen once. Sequenced input: peripheral blood. The source is a man aged 55 to 70 with acute or convalescent COVID-19.

V and J are TRBV2 and TRBJ1-3, with D unresolved. The length of the CDR3 is 15 residues. Looked up from germline, CDR1 is SNHLY and CDR2 is FYNNEI. The V gene lost 6 bases and the J gene lost 0 bases, with 12 bases spanning the gap. The CDR3 loop is CASRFPRVSGNTIYF. The CDR3 coding sequence is TGTGCCAGCAGGTTCCCCCGGGTCTCTGGAAACACCATATATTTT.

The chain couples TRBV15 to TRBJ1-1; D remains unclear. The CDR3 is 15 residues long. Deletions cut 0 bases from V and 0 bases from J, with 8 bases between. CDR1 is LNHNV and CDR2 is YYDKDF in the germline V gene (reference sequence). CDR3 protein: CATSRDLLMNTEAFF. Written as DNA, the CDR3 is TGTGCCACCAGCAGAGATCTGTTAATGAACACTGAAGCTTTCTTT.

In this sample, this clone turned up a few times. V gene TRBV12-3 or TRBV12-4 combines with J gene TRBJ1-1, with no clear D. The CDR3 has 13 amino acids. With 2 bases removed from V and 4 bases from J, the gap between germline ends came to 8 bases. CDR3 residues: CASSLRESTEAFF. The CDR3 bases are TGTGCCAGCAGTTTACGGGAAAGCACTGAAGCTTTCTTT.

This clone was counted a single time. The rearrangement uses TRBV2 and TRBJ1-6; weak D call: TRBD1 (5 bases). V was pared by 0 bases and J by 10 bases, with 10 bases between. This CDR3 is 14 amino acids long. CDR1 and CDR2 from the germline V gene are SNHLY and FYNNEI. The CDR3 DNA sequence: TGTGCCAGCAGTGAAGCGGTCAGGGTCTCACCCCTCCACTTT. As protein: CASSEAVRVSPLHF.

The chain recombines TRBV7-2 with TRBJ1-1, with D unresolved. CDR3 size: 15 residues. Germline lookup yields CDR1 SGHTA and CDR2 FQGNSA. Deletions cut 1 base from V and 2 bases from J, with 11 bases between. The DNA for the CDR3 is TGTGCCAGCAGCTTAGACGCTCGGGGAAACACTGAAGCTTTCTTT. Translated, it gives CASSLDARGNTEAFF.

The chain combines TRBV18 with TRBJ2-2, with D perhaps matching TRBD2 (6 bases). Deletions cut 1 base from V and 7 bases from J, with 7 bases between. Germline CDR1 KGHSH, CDR2 LQKENI. The CDR3 covers 13 residues. Here the CDR3 reads CASSPQGGGELFF. The CDR3 DNA reads as TGTGCCAGCTCACCACAGGGAGGCGGGGAGCTGTTTTTT.

The CDR3 DNA sequence: TGTGCCAGCAACATCGGGCAGGGGCCGTATGGCTACACCTTC. This encodes CASNIGQGPYGYTF. This sequence joins TRBV7-8 and TRBJ1-2; a possible D gene is TRBD1 (6 bases). CDR1 and CDR2 from the germline V gene are SGHVS and FQNEAQ. This CDR3 has 14 amino acids. The germline V and J ends were trimmed by 7 bases and 5 bases, with 17 bases remaining between them.

The chain has TRBV7-2 and TRBJ1-6; 8 bases are shared with TRBD1. The V and J ends lost 3 bases and 10 bases, in that order; junction bases with no gene match: 11. The CDR3 is 16 amino acids. The germline gives CDR1 SGHTA, CDR2 FQGNSA. The CDR3 DNA reads as TGTGCCAGCAGCTTGGATACCGGGACAGGCCTCTCACCCCTCCACTTT. Its translation is CASSLDTGTGLSPLHF. The whole variable domain, remainder taken from reference TRBV7-2 and TRBJ1-6, is GAGVSQSPSNKVTEKGKDVELRCDPISGHTALYWYRQSLGQGLEFLIYFQGNSAPDKSGLPSDRFSAERTGGSVSTLTIQRTQQEDSAVYLCASSLDTGTGLSPLHFGNGTRLTVT.

The chain has TRBV5-1 and TRBJ2-7, with D unresolved. CDR1 is SGHRS and CDR2 is YFSETQ in the germline V gene. Trimming stripped 5 bases from V and 0 bases from J, with 12 bases between. The CDR3 extends over 14 amino acids. CDR3 loop: CASRRHLSSYEQYF. Written as DNA, the CDR3 is TGCGCCAGCAGGAGACATCTAAGCTCCTACGAGCAGTACTTC.

This rearrangement joins TRBV7-9 to TRBJ2-7, with D possibly TRBD1 on 5 matching bases. The CDR3 spans 13 residues. The ends were cut back, 5 bases at V and 4 bases at J, with 12 bases in the middle. CDR1 is SEHNR and CDR2 is FQNEAQ in the germline V gene (reference sequence). CDR3 DNA sequence: TGTGCCAGCAGCCTCAGGGAAAATTACGAGCAGTACTTC. Residues: CASSLRENYEQYF. Filled out from reference TRBV7-9 and TRBJ2-7, the complete variable domain reads DTGVSQNPRHKITKRGQNVTFRCDPISEHNRLYWYRQTLGQGPEFLTYFQNEAQLEKSRLLSDRFSAERPKGSFSTLEIQRTEQGDSAMYLCASSLRENYEQYFGPGTRLTVT.

This chain joins TRBV7-9 and TRBJ2-7; D remains ambiguous. The length of the CDR3 is 14 residues. Germline V gene lookup returns CDR1 SEHNR and CDR2 FQNEAQ (reference sequence). Trimming removed 5 bases from V and 5 bases from J, with 16 bases in between. The CDR3, as DNA: TGTGCCAGCAGCGAAAGAGGTCCCCGGGACGAGCAGTACTTC. Its protein product is CASSERGPRDEQYF.

In nucleotides, the CDR3 is TGTGCCAGCAGCGGGTCGAGGGAGACCTTC. It encodes CASSGSRETF. J is TRBJ1-2 and V is TRBV2, with D uncertain. Germline lookup yields CDR1 SNHLY and CDR2 FYNNEI. Deletions cut 6 bases from V and 14 bases from J, with 13 bases between. This CDR3 region has 10 residues.